Here is one T cell receptor beta chain with its context. Germline lookup yields CDR1 GTSNPN and CDR2 SVGIG (reference sequence). This CDR3 comprises 13 residues. The ends were cut back, 2 bases at V and 4 bases at J, with 11 bases in the middle. This specimen belongs to a study of molecular identifiers for immune sequencing clone quantification. TCRdb processed the PCR reads anew with MiXCR; each CDR3 protein has one entry. The table has more than 450,000 distinct CDR3 sequences, around 23% seen once. The receptor comes from a human donor in good health. Some libraries in this study had Jurkat cell RNA spiked in. The source material was naive CD8+ T cells from blood, with Jurkat cell RNA spiked in. Subset described: FACS-sorted CD8+CD4-CCR7+CD45RA+ naive T cells. The rearrangement links TRBV30 to TRBJ2-5; D is uncertain. The CDR3 reads CAWSFVFRETQYF. In DNA, the CDR3 is TGTGCCTGGAGTTTCGTTTTCCGAGAGACCCAGTACTTC.